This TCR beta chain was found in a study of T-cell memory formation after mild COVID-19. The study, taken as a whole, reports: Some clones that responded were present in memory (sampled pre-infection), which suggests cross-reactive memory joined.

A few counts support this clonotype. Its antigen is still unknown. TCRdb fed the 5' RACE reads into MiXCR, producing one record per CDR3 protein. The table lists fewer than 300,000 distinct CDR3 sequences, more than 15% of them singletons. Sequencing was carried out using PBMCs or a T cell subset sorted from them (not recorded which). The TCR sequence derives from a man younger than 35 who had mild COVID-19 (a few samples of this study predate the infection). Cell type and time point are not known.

CDR3 coding DNA: TGTGCCAGCAGTCAACCTTTGATGGGGTCCGGGGGCTACACCTTC. Translated: CASSQPLMGSGGYTF. J is TRBJ1-2 and V is TRBV6-1; D ambiguous. The CDR3 length is 15 residues. Germline CDR1 MNHNS, CDR2 SASEGT. V was trimmed by 5 bases and J by 8 bases, leaving 21 bases between them.